Listed here are 5 T cell receptor beta chains from one sample, sequenced in a study of T cells in Graves' hyperthyroidism and ophthalmopathy. It was RNA transcripts that yielded the amplified TCR beta CDR3 regions. When the TCR CDR3 underwent first-round RT-PCR, the HTBI primer set was used. In TCRdb, the multiplex PCR reads were re-called with MiXCR into one record per CDR3 protein. The sample gives around 290,000 distinct CDR3 sequences, 13% of which show up once; more than 7.5% is in the top ten. The sequencing sample was made of blood. The receptor source for this set is a woman aged 25 to 39 with Graves' hyperthyroidism that later progressed to Graves' ophthalmopathy.

This clonotype occurred many times. The rearrangement links TRBV12-3 or TRBV12-4 to TRBJ2-2; D not certain. The CDR3 loop spans 17 amino acids. Trimming stripped 5 bases from V and 0 bases from J, with 16 bases between. The CDR3 is CASSTYPYNANTGELFF. In DNA form, the CDR3 reads TGTGCCAGCAGTACCTACCCTTACAACGCGAACACCGGGGAGCTGTTTTTT.

This clonotype showed up many times. The chain combines TRBV18 with TRBJ2-5; D is unclear. The V end lost 0 bases, the J end lost 1 base, and 9 bases lay between the germline ends. This CDR3 has 15 amino acids. CDR1 is KGHSH, CDR2 LQKENI, per germline. The CDR3 sequence is CASSPPRRLQETQYF. The DNA for the CDR3 is TGTGCCAGCTCACCACCGAGACGTCTCCAAGAGACCCAGTACTTC.

In its sample, this clonotype was seen many times. This chain uses TRBV6-2 or TRBV6-3 with TRBJ2-3, with 13 bases fitting TRBD2. Germline values: CDR1 MNHEY, CDR2 SVGEGT. The J segment lost 0 bases and the V segment lost 2 bases, leaving 11 bases of the junction unmatched. This CDR3 has 20 amino acids. The CDR3 protein is CASSYPGLAGVVVSTDTQYF. CDR3 bases: TGTGCCAGCAGTTACCCTGGACTAGCGGGAGTTGTGGTGAGCACAGATACGCAGTATTTT.

In its sample, this clonotype was seen many times. The chain combines TRBV15 with TRBJ2-7; D ambiguous. Germline CDR1 LNHNV, CDR2 YYDKDF (reference sequence). V lost 0 bases and J 3 bases, leaving 6 bases between the germline ends. CDR3 length: 13 amino acids. This chain's CDR3 is CATSRDLVYEQYF. The CDR3 DNA reads TGTGCCACCAGCAGAGATCTAGTCTACGAGCAGTACTTC.

This clonotype was detected many times. The chain links TRBV6-1 to TRBJ2-4; 9 bases line up with TRBD1. The junction had 11 bases not matched to a gene; V was cut back by 6 bases and J by 2 bases. This CDR3 is 17 amino acids long. Germline values: CDR1 MNHNS, CDR2 SASEGT. CDR3 DNA: TGTGCCAGCAGCTACGGGACAGGGATAGGTACCAAAAACATTCAGTACTTC. This sequence encodes CASSYGTGIGTKNIQYF.